The 10 T cell receptor beta chains below were found in one sample sequenced in a study of CD8+ T cells in alopecia areata. Extracted RNA was reverse transcribed, and the resulting cDNA served as sequencing template. TCRdb keeps only in-frame clones here, not all; method: immunoSEQ multiplex PCR. Of around 200,000 clones detected, approximately 62% appear once; the ten largest clones hold 1.7%. The source material was CD4+ T cells sorted from blood, sampled at week 0. The receptors were sampled from a human donor with alopecia areata.

J is TRBJ1-1 and V is TRBV29-1; 8 bases fit TRBD1. V was clipped by 7 bases and J by 1 base; unmatched bases: 11. CDR1 is SQVTM and CDR2 is ANQGSEA in the germline V gene. CDR3 length: 15 residues. The CDR3 region is CSAAPSTGANTEAFF. In DNA form, the CDR3 reads TGCAGCGCCGCCCCTTCGACAGGGGCGAACACTGAAGCTTTCTTT. Filled out from reference TRBV29-1 and TRBJ1-1, the complete variable domain reads SAVISQKPSRDICQRGTSLTIQCQVDSQVTMMFWYRQQPGQSLTLIATANQGSEATYESGFVIDKFPISRPNLTFSTLTVSNMSPEDSSIYLCSAAPSTGANTEAFFGQGTRLTVV.

Here the CDR3 DNA reads TGTGCCTGGAGTGTTCGGGGGATGAACACTGAAGCTTTCTTT. Residues: CAWSVRGMNTEAFF. The V and J genes are TRBV30 and TRBJ1-1; maybe TRBD1 (5 bases). Germline V gives CDR1 GTSNPN, CDR2 SVGIG (reference sequence). Deletions cut 0 bases from V and 0 bases from J, with 8 bases between. This CDR3 has 14 residues.

The genes are TRBV30 and TRBJ1-1; D perhaps matches TRBD1 (5 bases). The germline CDR1 and CDR2 sequences are GTSNPN and SVGIG (reference sequence). The length of the CDR3 is 11 residues. V lost 1 base to trimming and J lost 11 bases, with 11 bases between them. This chain's CDR3 is CAWSGLQGAFF. In DNA form, the CDR3 reads TGTGCCTGGAGTGGTCTCCAGGGCGCTTTCTTT.

This clone was observed once. This chain joins TRBV30 and TRBJ1-5, with D perhaps matching TRBD1 (5 bases). V lost 1 base, J lost 11 bases, and 18 bases lay in between. The germline V gene encodes CDR1 GTSNPN and CDR2 SVGIG (reference sequence). The CDR3 runs to 14 residues. The CDR3, as DNA: TGTGCCTGGAGTGAGGGGCCAGGTTCGATGTCCCAGCATTTT. Residues: CAWSEGPGSMSQHF.

J is TRBJ2-7 and V is TRBV30, with 8 bases lining up with TRBD1. The CDR3 has 13 residues. Germline CDR1 and CDR2: GTSNPN and SVGIG (reference sequence). The V and J ends lost 6 bases and 3 bases, in that order; junction bases with no gene match: 7. The CDR3 spells CACQTGVGYEQYF. The DNA of the CDR3 is TGTGCCTGTCAGACAGGGGTCGGCTACGAGCAGTACTTC.

The count of this clone is one. The V call is TRBV14, the J call TRBJ2-1; 12 bases agree with TRBD2. The V gene's germline CDR1 is SGHDN and CDR2 FVKESK. Trimming at V came to 4 bases and at J to 3 bases, leaving 10 bases not matched to a gene. The CDR3 covers 18 residues. The CDR3 region has the DNA TGTGCCAGCAGCCCGGGACTAGCGGGTCCTAACCGCTACAATGAGCAGTTCTTC. Protein sequence: CASSPGLAGPNRYNEQFF. The full variable domain, rest sourced from reference TRBV14 and TRBJ2-1, is EAGVTQFPSHSVIEKGQTVTLRCDPISGHDNLYWYRRVMGKEIKFLLHFVKESKQDESGMPNNRFLAERTGGTYSTLKVQPAELEDSGVYFCASSPGLAGPNRYNEQFFGPGTRLTVL.

The CDR3 sequence: CASSLSPDTRGEQYF. In DNA, the CDR3 is TGTGCCAGCAGCCTCTCCCCTGATACCCGAGGGGAGCAGTACTTC. The gene calls are TRBV6-5 and TRBJ2-7; a possible D gene is TRBD2 (5 bases). CDR1 and CDR2 from the germline V gene are MNHEY and SVGAGI. Trimming shortened V by 6 bases and J by 7 bases, and 22 bases separated the two germline ends. The CDR3 is made up of 15 amino acids.

The chain recombines TRBV30 with TRBJ1-2; D possibly corresponds to TRBD1 (5 bases). Deletions cut 5 bases from V and 4 bases from J, with 8 bases between. The germline CDR1 and CDR2 sequences are GTSNPN and SVGIG (reference sequence). The CDR3 is made up of 11 amino acids. The CDR3 loop reads CAWADSYGYTF. The CDR3 DNA is TGTGCCTGGGCAGACAGCTATGGCTACACCTTC.

This chain joins TRBV4-1 and TRBJ2-3; the D gene is possibly TRBD1 (6 bases). The V end lost 0 bases, the J end lost 10 bases, and 8 bases lay between the germline ends. There are 12 residues in the CDR3. CDR1 and CDR2 from the germline V gene are MGHRA and YSYEKL. The CDR3 protein is CASSQDRGSQYF. The DNA for the CDR3 is TGCGCCAGCAGCCAAGACAGGGGATCGCAGTATTTT.

This sequence joins TRBV10-3 and TRBJ2-7; maybe TRBD1 (6 bases). The V end lost 2 bases, the J end lost 1 base, and 12 bases lay between the germline ends. This CDR3 comprises 15 residues. From germline, CDR1 is ENHRY and CDR2 SYGVKD. Here the CDR3 reads CAISEVTGRSYEQYF. DNA of the CDR3: TGTGCCATCAGTGAGGTGACAGGACGGTCCTACGAGCAGTACTTC.